The clone carrying this T cell receptor (beta chain) was seen a few times. In germline, CDR1 is SNHLY, CDR2 FYNNEI. The CDR3 extends over 15 amino acids. The junction had 11 bases not matched to a gene; V was cut back by 6 bases and J by 4 bases. The data stem from a study of blood T cell repertoires in COVID-19. Study background: Whether acute or convalescent, the COVID-19 samples came from the United States, Italy and Spain. PBMCs, B-cell-depleted T cells, or T cells provided the cDNA or gDNA that made up the material.

As originally analysed: Nucleated cell number was recorded as an estimate derived from reference gene primer amplification. Using immunoSEQ multiplex PCR, the repertoire was profiled, and TCRdb retains in-frame clones only, with some absent. V and J calls and clone size are given by that table; D and trimming were obtained from the DNA. The sample has approximately 83,000 clones, around four fifths seen once. This rearrangement joins TRBV2 to TRBJ1-2; 7 bases are a match to TRBD1. This TCR derives from a woman of 80 years or more with acute or convalescent COVID-19. Sequences were obtained from peripheral blood. The chain's CDR3 is CASSDPGGGGYGYTF. The CDR3 nucleotides are TGTGCCAGCAGCGACCCAGGGGGAGGAGGCTATGGCTACACCTTC.